This passage covers 22 T cell receptor beta chains from one sample sequenced in a study of cytomegalovirus exposure and HLA in healthy donors. This PCR relied on a set of 60 Vbeta primers and 13 Jbeta primers. Here immunoSEQ multiplex PCR was the method, and the copy in TCRdb shows in-frame clones only, minus some. This sample carries 110,000 to 150,000 clones, 77% of them seen once, and the ten largest clones take roughly 4.3%. Sequenced: PBMCs. The receptors stem from a male donor in good health and CMV-seronegative.

There are a few counts of this clone. This chain connects TRBV6-1 to TRBJ1-1; D is uncertain. Germline CDR1 MNHNS, CDR2 SASEGT. V lost 3 bases, J lost 7 bases, and 9 bases lay in between. CDR3 length equals 12 residues. The CDR3, as DNA: TGTGCCAGCAGTGACACTCCCCTTGAAGCTTTCTTT. It translates to CASSDTPLEAFF.

Here the CDR3 reads CASSIRQGDTEAFF. CDR3 in DNA: TGTGCCAGCAGTATACGACAGGGGGACACTGAAGCTTTCTTT. This rearrangement joins TRBV6-1 to TRBJ1-1, with 9 positions matching TRBD1. Germline V gene data show CDR1 as MNHNS and CDR2 as SASEGT. The J segment lost 3 bases and the V segment lost 5 bases, leaving 4 bases of the junction unmatched. CDR3 length: 14 residues.

This rearrangement joins TRBV29-1 to TRBJ2-5, with D tentatively TRBD2 (7 bases). The germline CDR1 and CDR2 sequences are SQVTM and ANQGSEA. V was trimmed by 2 bases and J by 1 base, leaving 11 bases between them. The CDR3 contains 14 residues. CDR3 residues: CSVERGGSQETQYF. For the CDR3, the DNA is TGCAGCGTTGAAAGGGGGGGGAGCCAAGAGACCCAGTACTTC. Using reference TRBV29-1 and TRBJ2-5 for the parts outside the CDR3, the full variable domain is SAVISQKPSRDICQRGTSLTIQCQVDSQVTMMFWYRQQPGQSLTLIATANQGSEATYESGFVIDKFPISRPNLTFSTLTVSNMSPEDSSIYLCSVERGGSQETQYFGPGTRLLVL.

The chain is built from TRBV19 and TRBJ1-3; tentative D call: TRBD1 (5 bases). The CDR3 is 15 residues long. Trimming took off 8 bases at V and 0 bases at J, with 14 bases between the two ends. Germline CDR1 reads LNHDA; CDR2 reads SQIVND (reference sequence). For the CDR3, the DNA is TGTGCCAGTTGCCGGGACTTTAGCTCTGGAAACACCATATATTTT. Its translation is CASCRDFSSGNTIYF. The whole variable domain, remainder taken from reference TRBV19 and TRBJ1-3, is DGGITQSPKYLFRKEGQNVTLSCEQNLNHDAMYWYRQDPGQGLRLIYYSQIVNDFQKGDIAEGYSVSREKKESFPLTVTSAQKNPTAFYLCASCRDFSSGNTIYFGEGSWLTVV.

The chain uses TRBV7-3 and TRBJ2-2; D call uncertain. Trimming took 0 bases from V and 0 from J, leaving 5 bases between them. Germline CDR1 is SGHTA and CDR2 is FQGTGA. This CDR3 region has 15 residues. In nucleotides, the CDR3 is TGTGCCAGCAGCTTAACGTCGTCGAACACCGGGGAGCTGTTTTTT. This sequence encodes CASSLTSSNTGELFF.

The CDR3 here is CATSRGDRTYEQYF. The CDR3, as DNA: TGTGCCACCAGCAGAGGCGACAGGACCTACGAGCAGTACTTC. This chain uses TRBV15 with TRBJ2-7; tentatively, D is TRBD1 (6 bases). Trimming left V 1 base short and J 2 bases short, with 9 bases between. The CDR3 totals 14 residues. The germline V gene encodes CDR1 LNHNV and CDR2 YYDKDF (reference sequence).

This rearrangement joins TRBV5-6 to TRBJ2-3, with TRBD2 matching 10 bases. This CDR3 region has 16 residues. Germline lookup yields CDR1 SGHDT and CDR2 YYEEEE. V shed 4 bases, J shed 8 bases, and the junction held 13 bases outside the gene matches. The CDR3 sequence is CASSAAGGPYGGTQYF. In DNA, the CDR3 is TGTGCCAGCAGCGCAGCGGGGGGGCCTTATGGGGGTACGCAGTATTTT.

The chain joins TRBV2 to TRBJ2-2, with D possibly matching TRBD2 (5 bases). The CDR3 is made up of 13 amino acids. Germline CDR1 is SNHLY and CDR2 is FYNNEI. V was cut by 9 bases and J by 5 bases, with 13 bases left in between. The CDR3 reads CASYRGRTGELFF. In DNA form, the CDR3 reads TGTGCCAGTTATCGGGGAAGGACCGGGGAGCTGTTTTTT.

The rearrangement links TRBV7-9 to TRBJ2-3, with 14 bases identical to TRBD2. In germline, CDR1 is SEHNR, CDR2 FQNEAQ (reference sequence). The CDR3 is 17 amino acids. V gave up 0 bases and J gave up 4 bases; unmatched junction bases: 3. The CDR3 reads CASSLAGTSGSSDTQYF. The CDR3 bases are TGTGCCAGCAGCTTAGCAGGGACTAGCGGGAGCTCAGATACGCAGTATTTT.

The chain is built from TRBV27 and TRBJ1-5; TRBD1 matches at 7 bases. The junction had 7 bases not matched to a gene; V was cut back by 7 bases and J by 4 bases. This CDR3 spans 14 amino acids. Germline V CDR1 and CDR2: MNHEY, SMNVEV (reference sequence). The CDR3 loop reads CASMGQHPNQPQHF. The CDR3 nucleotides are TGTGCCAGCATGGGACAGCATCCAAATCAGCCCCAGCATTTT.

V and J are TRBV27 and TRBJ1-2; weak D call: TRBD1 (6 bases). With 0 bases removed from V and 6 bases from J, the gap between germline ends came to 29 bases. The germline CDR1 and CDR2 sequences are MNHEY and SMNVEV (reference sequence). The CDR3 length is 20 residues. The CDR3 DNA reads TGTGCCAGCAGTTTATCGGGGCCACTAAGGTTGGGGCAGGGGAGTCATGGCTACACCTTC. It codes for CASSLSGPLRLGQGSHGYTF.

The rearrangement joins TRBV6-5 to TRBJ2-7; perhaps TRBD2 as D (6 bases). Trimming shortened V by 7 bases and J by 6 bases, and 19 bases separated the two germline ends. The CDR3 spans 14 residues. CDR1 is MNHEY and CDR2 is SVGAGI in the germline V gene. CDR3 amino acids: CASTWGDSESEQYF. For the CDR3, the DNA is TGTGCCAGCACTTGGGGGGATTCGGAGAGCGAGCAGTACTTC.

V usage is TRBV19 and J usage is TRBJ2-1, with a possible D match to TRBD2 (5 bases). This CDR3 spans 13 amino acids. Germline-derived CDR1 and CDR2 are LNHDA and SQIVND (reference sequence). The V end lost 0 bases, the J end lost 9 bases, and 9 bases lay between the germline ends. CDR3 sequence reads: CASSIDRGSEQFF. In DNA form, the CDR3 reads TGTGCCAGTAGTATAGATCGGGGTAGTGAGCAGTTCTTC.

For the CDR3, the DNA is TGTGCCAGCAGCTTAGGGGCCCAGACCTACGAGCAGTACTTC. Its protein is CASSLGAQTYEQYF. The chain links TRBV7-9 to TRBJ2-7; D is uncertain. The CDR3 runs 14 residues. Germline CDR1 and CDR2: SEHNR and FQNEAQ (reference sequence). V was trimmed by 1 base and J by 2 bases, leaving 9 bases between them.

The V and J genes are TRBV4-1 and TRBJ2-7; TRBD1 agrees at 7 bases. This CDR3 contains 13 residues. Germline V gene data show CDR1 as MGHRA and CDR2 as YSYEKL. Trimming cost V 6 bases and J 5 bases; bases outside gene matches: 7. CDR3 sequence: CASRRQGTHEQYF. The CDR3 DNA reads as TGCGCCAGCAGAAGACAGGGAACCCACGAGCAGTACTTC.

The chain has TRBV6-6 and TRBJ1-4, with TRBD1 as a possible D gene (5 bases). The length of the CDR3 is 15 residues. Per germline, CDR1 MNHNY and CDR2 SVGAGI (reference sequence). The germline V and J ends were trimmed by 4 bases and 8 bases, with 17 bases remaining between them. The CDR3 spells CASSSWTPPGEKLFF. The CDR3 nucleotides read TGTGCCAGCAGTTCGTGGACACCTCCAGGCGAAAAACTGTTTTTT.

This clone came up once. The chain combines TRBV7-3 with TRBJ2-1; TRBD1 matches 10 bases. The CDR3 length is 21 residues. Unmatched junction bases numbered 16, after V lost 2 bases and J lost 0 bases. CDR1 is SGHTA, CDR2 FQGTGA, per germline. The CDR3 loop is CASSLVGTRDRGLLSYNEQFF. CDR3 nucleotide sequence: TGTGCCAGCAGCTTAGTGGGAACCCGGGACAGGGGACTTCTCTCCTACAATGAGCAGTTCTTC.

This clone was counted a single time. The V call is TRBV4-2, the J call TRBJ1-5; tentative D call: TRBD1 (6 bases). Trimming took 4 bases from V and 0 from J, leaving 10 bases between them. This CDR3 has 15 residues. Germline V lookup: CDR1 LGHNA, CDR2 YNFKEQ. The CDR3 nucleotides are TGTGCCAGCAGCCCCAGGGGATCTAGCAATCAGCCCCAGCATTTT. It translates to CASSPRGSSNQPQHF.

The chain links TRBV2 to TRBJ1-2; D is possibly TRBD1 (5 bases). Germline CDR1 is SNHLY and CDR2 is FYNNEI. Trimming took off 4 bases at V and 2 bases at J, with 8 bases between the two ends. The CDR3 length is 13 residues. The CDR3 is CASSGQKNYGYTF. CDR3 DNA: TGTGCCAGCAGTGGACAGAAGAACTATGGCTACACCTTC.

The chain is built from TRBV7-8 and TRBJ1-2, with D unclear. Trimming removed 9 bases at V and 4 bases at J, with 12 bases between. The CDR3 is 12 amino acids. In germline, CDR1 is SGHVS, CDR2 FQNEAQ. CDR3 region: CASQALGYGYTF. CDR3 nucleotides: TGTGCCAGTCAGGCCCTCGGCTATGGCTACACCTTC.

J is TRBJ2-3 and V is TRBV5-1, with TRBD1 identical over 11 bases. In germline, CDR1 is SGHRS, CDR2 YFSETQ. CDR3 length equals 15 residues. The trim removed 4 bases at V and 2 bases at J, leaving 3 bases unmatched. Here the CDR3 DNA reads TGCGCCAGCAGCCGGACAGGGGGCCACACAGATACGCAGTATTTT. Its protein product is CASSRTGGHTDTQYF.

The chain uses TRBV29-1 and TRBJ1-1, with TRBD1 as a possible D gene (5 bases). V lost 3 bases, J lost 5 bases, and 13 bases lay in between. CDR1 is SQVTM and CDR2 is ANQGSEA in the germline V gene. This CDR3 has 13 residues. The CDR3 loop is CSVEARAMTEAFF. DNA of the CDR3: TGCAGCGTTGAGGCCAGGGCTATGACTGAAGCTTTCTTT.